The following is a TCR beta chain sequence with its context. This sample was taken from a study of cytomegalovirus exposure and HLA in healthy donors. Whole-study context: Most genotyped donors, 65% to 90% of 398, had Caucasian-associated genetic ancestry.

The PCR had 60 Vbeta and 13 Jbeta primers. Using immunoSEQ multiplex PCR, the repertoire was profiled, and TCRdb retains in-frame clones only, with some absent. The sample consists of some 130,000 clones, less than 85% of them appearing once. Germline CDR1 MGHDK, CDR2 SYGVNS. Trimming removed 6 bases at V and 8 bases at J, with 13 bases between. This CDR3 comprises 12 residues. The chain combines TRBV25-1 with TRBJ1-2; possible D gene TRBD1, 5 bases. This clonotype was sampled from a woman aged 55-70 years in good health and CMV-seropositive. Sequenced input: PBMCs. The CDR3 loop is CASSQVRGGYTF. The CDR3 bases are TGTGCCAGCAGCCAAGTCCGGGGGGGCTACACCTTC.